This T cell receptor beta chain is from a study of T cell repertoires in cytomegalovirus infection. Across the whole study: CMV infection and matching HLA type were both indicated by public TCR beta signatures.

There are many counts of this clonotype. Germline loops: CDR1 SGHTA, CDR2 FQGNSA. The trim removed 5 bases at V and 3 bases at J, leaving 14 bases unmatched. The CDR3 length is 18 residues. A single record per CDR3 protein comes from TCRdb applying MiXCR to the reads. The sample includes about 180,000 distinct CDR3 sequences, approximately 15% of them seen just once. This clonotype originated in a human donor in good health (CMV status not recorded). Some clones in this sample may be carry-over from other donors' samples. The V gene is TRBV7-2, the J gene TRBJ2-3; 10 bases agree with TRBD2. The sequenced sample consisted of PBMCs. In DNA, the CDR3 is TGTGCCAGCAGCCCCACACGGACTAGCGGCCTCGGGACAGATACGCAGTATTTT. This codes for CASSPTRTSGLGTDTQYF. The variable domain in full, completed from reference TRBV7-2 and TRBJ2-3, reads GAGVSQSPSNKVTEKGKDVELRCDPISGHTALYWYRQSLGQGLEFLIYFQGNSAPDKSGLPSDRFSAERTGGSVSTLTIQRTQQEDSAVYLCASSPTRTSGLGTDTQYFGPGTRLTVL.